Listed here is a single T cell receptor beta chain. Its binding antigen is unknown. An end of the junction differs from the germline gene, which may be a read error. Moderately to severely active disease, a Clinical Activity Score of at least 3, a NOSPECS grade of at least 4, and a duration under 3 months were present in ophthalmopathy patients. Exclusion was applied to patients with uncontrolled infections, other autoimmune diseases, pregnancy or lactation. Diagnoses were based on clinical symptoms, serum thyroxine and TRAb, thyroid ultrasound and orbital computed tomography. Ficoll-Paque density gradient centrifugation was used to isolate PBMCs from 9.5 to 10 ml of fresh peripheral blood. Total RNA was extracted using Trizol reagent, and RNA quality was assessed on an Agilent 2100 Bioanalyzer. The sample belongs to a study of T cells in Graves' hyperthyroidism and ophthalmopathy (dated by TCRdb to about 2019). Background for the entire study: Peripheral blood was sampled at the time of initial diagnosis, prior to any treatment. In several Graves' hyperthyroidism patients, the study also compared T-cell repertoires from thyroid tissue with T-cell repertoires from blood. Prospective prediction of ophthalmopathy was tested in an independent validation cohort consisting of 18 hyperthyroidism patients and approximately 16 patients who later progressed to ophthalmopathy. TCR V-J signatures able to tell the groups apart were searched for in a discovery cohort of 100 patients, of whom under 45 had Graves' ophthalmopathy and more than 55 had stable Graves' hyperthyroidism. Following sampling, methimazole starting at 30 mg daily was given to hyperthyroidism patients, and high-dose intravenous methylprednisolone was given to ophthalmopathy patients. TCR Vbeta CDR3 sequencing of approximately 140 peripheral blood samples (under 45 ophthalmopathy, 75 hyperthyroidism and roughly 17 progressor patients) is reported in the paper. The 75 to 100 discovery patients were randomly split 7:3 into training and test sets. Overall study outcomes, separate from this receptor: Most expanded thyroid clonotypes (frequency above 0.001) were also found in blood, which suggests that blood repertoires may mirror thyroid immune responses. No statistical method was used to set the sample size in advance, and investigators knew the group allocation. In validation, progression to ophthalmopathy was predicted by the model with approximately 67% sensitivity and under 85% specificity, a median of roughly 6 months before onset. In cross-validation, a model built on a 13 V-J signature told ophthalmopathy apart from stable hyperthyroidism with less than 90% sensitivity and roughly 81% specificity, and in testing the same model reached 80%/75%.

The CDR3, cysteine through phenylalanine, is 14 amino acids long. Only the CDR3 part of the read is kept: 42 bases, read in frame from the first base. CDR1 and CDR2 were assigned from the germline V gene (reference sequence) as DFQATT and SNEGSKA. Amplification of TCR beta CDR3 regions was carried out from RNA transcripts. For the first round of RT-PCR on the TCR CDR3, the HTBI primer set was used together with the Qiagen OneStep RT-PCR kit. The libraries were constructed in a second round of multiplex PCR and then size-selected and purified. Paired-end sequencing of the libraries was performed with 100 bp reads on an Illumina HiSeq2000. In the authors' own workflow: Raw data were processed with SOAPnuke, discarding reads with adapters, uncalled bases, mean Phred below 15, or no exact constant-primer or identifier match. COPE v1.2.5 was used to merge high-quality paired reads, and clonotypes were defined as unique nucleotide sequences. Clonotypes were aligned to IMGT TRBV, TRBD and TRBJ reference segments using MiTCR v1.1. The analysis included only V-J combinations with a frequency above 0.0001, which together covered around 99% of the repertoires. A TCS score was defined as the ratio between F50 (clonal expansion) and ExV (chaos), using BLOSUM62-based TCRdist between CDR3 peptides within each V-J. Welch's t-statistics and random forest reduced fewer than 550 V-J features to fewer than 15, which were used in a naive Bayes classifier (R e1071). In TCRdb, the public reads were trimmed at Q25 with fastp and aligned with MiXCR, with productive beta chains retained. Rows with one shared CDR3 protein collapse into an entry with the most common genes and DNA. TCRdb's processing, not the study's, gives the V and J calls here. The sample table contains approximately 350,000 distinct CDR3 sequences; only one count was recorded for 13% to 15% of them. The ten largest make up about 20% of the sample.

Sequenced input: blood. The receptor was derived from a woman aged 60-75 years with Graves' ophthalmopathy. The rearranged chain carries TRBV20-1 and TRBJ2-2, with the D gene call left open. CDR3 region: CSARGGFGTGELFF. The DNA reads TGCAGTGCCAGAGGCGGATTTGGCACCGGGGAGCTGTTTTTT.